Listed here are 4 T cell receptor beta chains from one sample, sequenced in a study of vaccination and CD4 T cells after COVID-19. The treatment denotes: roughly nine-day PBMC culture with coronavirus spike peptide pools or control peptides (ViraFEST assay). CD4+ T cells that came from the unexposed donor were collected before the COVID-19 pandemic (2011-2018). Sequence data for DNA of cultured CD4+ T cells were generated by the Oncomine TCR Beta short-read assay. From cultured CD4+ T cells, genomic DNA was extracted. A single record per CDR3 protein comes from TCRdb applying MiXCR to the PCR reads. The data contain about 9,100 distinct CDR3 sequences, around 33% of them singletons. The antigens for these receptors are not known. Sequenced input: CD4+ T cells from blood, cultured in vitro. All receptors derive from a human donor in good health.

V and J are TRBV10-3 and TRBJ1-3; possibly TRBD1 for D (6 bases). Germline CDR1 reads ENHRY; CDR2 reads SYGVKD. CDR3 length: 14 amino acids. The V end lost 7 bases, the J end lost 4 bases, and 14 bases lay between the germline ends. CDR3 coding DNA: TGTGCCATCAAATCCGCAGGGGAGGGAAACACCATATATTTT. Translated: CAIKSAGEGNTIYF.

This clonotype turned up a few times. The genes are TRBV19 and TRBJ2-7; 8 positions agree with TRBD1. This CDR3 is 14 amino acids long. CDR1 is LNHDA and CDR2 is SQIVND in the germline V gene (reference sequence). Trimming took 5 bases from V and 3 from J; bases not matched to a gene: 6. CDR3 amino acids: CASSPRDRNYEQYF. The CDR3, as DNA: TGTGCCAGTAGTCCCCGGGACAGGAACTACGAGCAGTACTTC.

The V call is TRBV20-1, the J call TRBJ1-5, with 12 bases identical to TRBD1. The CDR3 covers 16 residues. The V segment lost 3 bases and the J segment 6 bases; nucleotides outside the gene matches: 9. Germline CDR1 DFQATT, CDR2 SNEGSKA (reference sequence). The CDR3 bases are TGCAGTGCTAGTAGGGACAGGGGGCGCAACGGTCAGCCCCAGCATTTT. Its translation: CSASRDRGRNGQPQHF.

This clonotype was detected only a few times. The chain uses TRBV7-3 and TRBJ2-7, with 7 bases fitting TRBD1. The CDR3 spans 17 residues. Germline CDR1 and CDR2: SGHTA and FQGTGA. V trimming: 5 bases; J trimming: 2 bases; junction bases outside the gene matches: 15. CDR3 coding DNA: TGTGCCAGCAGCCAAGGTTCCTTTAGACAGGGTACCTACGAGCAGTACTTC. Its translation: CASSQGSFRQGTYEQYF.